Listed here are 27 T cell receptor beta chains from one sample, sequenced in a study of cytomegalovirus exposure and HLA in healthy donors. 60 Vbeta and 13 Jbeta primers were used in PCR. The method was immunoSEQ multiplex PCR; TCRdb's version includes in-frame clones alone and lacks a portion of them. The sample consists of approximately 160,000 clones, around four fifths of them appearing once. The material sequenced was PBMCs. The receptors derive from a girl between 5 and 17 years old in good health and CMV-seropositive.

The chain uses TRBV2 and TRBJ2-4, with a tentative D call TRBD1 (6 bases). Germline V lookup: CDR1 SNHLY, CDR2 FYNNEI. The CDR3 sequence is 13 residues long. Between the trimmed V and J ends, which lost 7 bases and 2 bases, there was a span of 9 bases. CDR3 sequence reads: CASNRDTKNIQYF. The CDR3 DNA reads TGTGCCAGCAACAGGGATACCAAAAACATTCAGTACTTC.

This chain uses TRBV7-2 with TRBJ2-7; 10 nucleotides match TRBD2. Germline-derived CDR1 and CDR2 are SGHTA and FQGNSA. The V and J ends lost 5 bases and 1 base, in that order; junction bases with no gene match: 5. The CDR3 loop spans 15 amino acids. CDR3 DNA sequence: TGTGCCAGCAGCGCGGGACTAGCGTTTTCCTACGAGCAGTACTTC. This gives the protein CASSAGLAFSYEQYF. Full variable domain (rest looked up from reference TRBV7-2 and TRBJ2-7): GAGVSQSPSNKVTEKGKDVELRCDPISGHTALYWYRQSLGQGLEFLIYFQGNSAPDKSGLPSDRFSAERTGGSVSTLTIQRTQQEDSAVYLCASSAGLAFSYEQYFGPGTRLTVT.

The V gene is TRBV13, the J gene TRBJ1-1, with D uncertain. Germline V gene data show CDR1 as PRHDT and CDR2 as FYEKMQ (reference sequence). The germline V and J ends were trimmed by 5 bases and 0 bases, with 16 bases remaining between them. CDR3 length equals 16 residues. CDR3 region: CASSPAVREMNTEAFF. CDR3 in DNA: TGTGCCAGCAGCCCTGCTGTGAGGGAAATGAACACTGAAGCTTTCTTT. Combining the CDR3 with reference TRBV13 and TRBJ1-1 gives the whole variable domain AAGVIQSPRHLIKEKRETATLKCYPIPRHDTVYWYQQGPGQDPQFLISFYEKMQSDKGSIPDRFSAQQFSDYHSELNMSSLELGDSALYFCASSPAVREMNTEAFFGQGTRLTVV.

The chain combines TRBV2 with TRBJ2-7, with TRBD1 identical over 7 bases. From germline, CDR1 is SNHLY and CDR2 FYNNEI. The CDR3 is 16 amino acids. V trimming: 6 bases; J trimming: 2 bases; junction bases outside the gene matches: 13. The CDR3 DNA sequence: TGTGCCAGCAGCCACTACCGGGACAGAATACCCTACGAGCAGTACTTC. Its translation: CASSHYRDRIPYEQYF.

The V call is TRBV7-8, the J call TRBJ2-7; 7 bases agree with TRBD1. The germline CDR1 and CDR2 sequences are SGHVS and FQNEAQ. The CDR3 contains 15 residues. With 4 bases clipped from V and 2 bases from J, the junction kept 8 bases outside the gene matches. Here the CDR3 reads CASSSMTGTTYEQYF. The CDR3 DNA sequence: TGTGCCAGCAGCTCGATGACAGGGACCACCTACGAGCAGTACTTC. Supplemented by reference TRBV7-8 and TRBJ2-7, the full variable domain reads GAGVSQSPRYKVAKRGQDVALRCDPISGHVSLFWYQQALGQGPEFLTYFQNEAQLDKSGLPSDRFFAERPEGSVSTLKIQRTQQEDSAVYLCASSSMTGTTYEQYFGPGTRLTVT.

This sequence joins TRBV5-1 and TRBJ1-4; a weak D match, TRBD1 (5 bases). The CDR3 contains 13 residues. V shed 4 bases and J shed 7 bases, with 11 bases lying between them. Germline V CDR1 and CDR2: SGHRS, YFSETQ. CDR3 sequence (DNA): TGCGCCAGCAGCCCTCAGGGTATTGAAAAACTGTTTTTT. It specifies CASSPQGIEKLFF.

J is TRBJ2-3 and V is TRBV14; 7 bases fit TRBD2. Germline V gene sequence: CDR1 SGHDN, CDR2 FVKESK. The CDR3 is 18 residues long. Germline trimming cut 1 base from V and 1 base from J; bases unmatched to any gene: 11. The CDR3 DNA follows: TGTGCCAGCAGCCAAGGGTTCTGGCGGGGGACGGGCACAGATACGCAGTATTTT. The encoded protein is CASSQGFWRGTGTDTQYF.

The chain links TRBV5-4 to TRBJ1-1; 10 bases agree with TRBD1. Trimming removed 4 bases from V and 6 bases from J; junction bases left unmatched: 9. The CDR3 totals 15 residues. Germline values: CDR1 SGHNT, CDR2 YYREEE (reference sequence). In nucleotides, the CDR3 is TGTGCCAGCAGCGGACAGGGGGTGAGGGCTTCTGAAGCTTTCTTT. Its translation: CASSGQGVRASEAFF.

This chain links TRBV6-5 with TRBJ1-1; 9 nucleotides line up with TRBD1. Germline V lookup: CDR1 MNHEY, CDR2 SVGAGI. The CDR3 is made up of 11 amino acids. Losses at the gene ends were 4 bases for V and 11 bases for J; bases not matched to a gene: 2. Written as DNA, the CDR3 is TGTGCCAGCAGTTCAGGACAGGGGGCTTTCTTT. Its translation is CASSSGQGAFF.

This clone was detected a few times. J is TRBJ1-4 and V is TRBV6-9, with unresolved D. In germline, CDR1 is MNHGY, CDR2 SVAAGI. CDR3 length equals 17 residues. V dropped 7 bases and J dropped 0 bases, with 18 bases sitting between them. CDR3 coding DNA: TGTGCCAGCATTGTTTTCAGACACCCTCCAACTAATGAAAAACTGTTTTTT. Translating gives CASIVFRHPPTNEKLFF.

This chain connects TRBV27 to TRBJ1-5; D might be TRBD1 (5 bases). There are 16 residues in the CDR3. Germline assignment: CDR1 MNHEY and CDR2 SMNVEV (reference sequence). V shed 1 base and J shed 2 bases, with 12 bases lying between them. CDR3 sequence: CASSLWGEGGNQPQHF. DNA of the CDR3: TGTGCCAGCAGTTTATGGGGGGAGGGAGGCAATCAGCCCCAGCATTTT.

J is TRBJ2-5 and V is TRBV6-5, with 7 bases fitting TRBD1. The germline V gene has CDR1 MNHEY and CDR2 SVGAGI. The V and J ends lost 2 bases and 7 bases, in that order; junction bases with no gene match: 7. This CDR3 spans 14 amino acids. CDR3 DNA sequence: TGTGCCAGCAGTTACGAGAGGGGGCAGGGGACCCAGTACTTC. It translates to CASSYERGQGTQYF.

The rearrangement joins TRBV5-1 to TRBJ2-2, with 7 bases that match TRBD2. Germline loops: CDR1 SGHRS, CDR2 YFSETQ. With V trimmed by 7 bases and J by 0 bases, 9 bases remained unmatched. This CDR3 comprises 16 residues. CDR3 in amino acids: CASLPTGGSNTGELFF. The CDR3 region has the DNA TGCGCCAGCTTACCCACCGGGGGGTCGAACACCGGGGAGCTGTTTTTT.

The chain is built from TRBV6-5 and TRBJ1-1; D might be TRBD1 (6 bases). This CDR3 spans 15 amino acids. Germline CDR1 reads MNHEY; CDR2 reads SVGAGI. Trimming stripped 2 bases from V and 2 bases from J, with 12 bases between. Here the CDR3 reads CASSYRGDTNTEAFF. CDR3 bases: TGTGCCAGCAGTTACCGGGGGGACACAAACACTGAAGCTTTCTTT.

The chain couples TRBV29-1 to TRBJ1-2; D gene ambiguous. Trimming pared 4 bases from V and 4 bases from J, leaving 7 bases between. Germline V CDR1 and CDR2: SQVTM, ANQGSEA. The length of the CDR3 is 11 residues. CDR3 in DNA: TGCAGCGTTGTTCAGGCCTATGGCTACACCTTC. As protein: CSVVQAYGYTF.

The chain employs TRBV6-1 and TRBJ1-4, with TRBD1 matching over 9 bases. The CDR3 has 14 residues. Germline-derived CDR1 and CDR2 are MNHNS and SASEGT. The J segment lost 8 bases and the V segment lost 4 bases, leaving 5 bases of the junction unmatched. CDR3 in DNA: TGTGCCAGCAGTGTACAGGGGGCTTGGGAAAAACTGTTTTTT. This sequence encodes CASSVQGAWEKLFF.

The chain is built from TRBV6-1 and TRBJ2-3, with 9 bases aligning to TRBD1. The germline gives CDR1 MNHNS, CDR2 SASEGT. V shed 1 base and J 1 base; nucleotides not matched to a gene: 9. The CDR3 contains 18 residues. CDR3 nucleotides: TGTGCCAGCAGTGAAGGGGTACTCACAGGGGGCCGCACAGATACGCAGTATTTT. Amino acids: CASSEGVLTGGRTDTQYF.

V is TRBV4-1 and J is TRBJ1-3; D is unresolved. Looked up from germline, CDR1 is MGHRA and CDR2 is YSYEKL. The CDR3 is made up of 15 amino acids. V was pared by 0 bases and J by 4 bases, with 10 bases between. The DNA of the CDR3 is TGCGCCAGCAGCCAAGATCTCACAGAAGGAAACACCATATATTTT. Residues: CASSQDLTEGNTIYF.

The CDR3 here is CASSLQGTGNTIYF. In nucleotides, the CDR3 is TGTGCCAGCAGCCTACAGGGCACTGGAAACACCATATATTTT. The chain combines TRBV27 with TRBJ1-3; D may be TRBD1 (6 bases). Germline-derived CDR1 and CDR2 are MNHEY and SMNVEV (reference sequence). The CDR3 consists of 14 residues. Trimming shortened V by 6 bases and J by 2 bases, and 11 bases separated the two germline ends.

J is TRBJ1-3 and V is TRBV6-6, with TRBD1 matching 8 bases. Germline V gives CDR1 MNHNY, CDR2 SVGAGI (reference sequence). There are 16 residues in the CDR3. V shed 7 bases, J shed 1 base, and the junction held 9 bases outside the gene matches. The CDR3 sequence is CASTITTGASGNTIYF. In DNA form, the CDR3 reads TGTGCCAGCACCATCACGACAGGGGCTTCTGGAAACACCATATATTTT.

The gene calls are TRBV5-4 and TRBJ2-7; TRBD1 matches 7 bases. This CDR3 is 15 amino acids long. Germline V lookup: CDR1 SGHNT, CDR2 YYREEE (reference sequence). Unmatched junction bases numbered 8, after V lost 3 bases and J lost 2 bases. The CDR3 nucleotides are TGTGCCAGCAGCTCCTACAGGGGAATTGCCTACGAGCAGTACTTC. Its protein product is CASSSYRGIAYEQYF.

The chain couples TRBV6-5 to TRBJ2-3, with 7 bases identical to TRBD1. V lost 5 bases and J lost 2; bases outside the gene matches: 7. CDR1 is MNHEY and CDR2 is SVGAGI in the germline V gene. The CDR3 has 15 residues. The CDR3 is CASSPMGQSTDTQYF. The DNA for the CDR3 is TGTGCCAGCAGTCCTATGGGACAGTCCACAGATACGCAGTATTTT.

The chain joins TRBV5-6 to TRBJ1-6; D is perhaps TRBD1 (5 bases). V lost 1 base and J 0 bases, leaving 11 bases between the germline ends. The CDR3 consists of 17 residues. Germline loops: CDR1 SGHDT, CDR2 YYEEEE. CDR3 protein: CASSLWGLYSYNSPLHF. In DNA, the CDR3 is TGTGCCAGCAGCTTGTGGGGACTGTACTCCTATAATTCACCCCTCCACTTT.

This clone has a handful of counts. CDR3 in DNA: TGTGCCAGCAGCCAAGGACTAGCGGGGGGGCCAGAGACCCAGTACTTC. This encodes CASSQGLAGGPETQYF. This chain uses TRBV4-2 with TRBJ2-5; TRBD2 aligns across 14 bases. Germline V gene lookup returns CDR1 LGHNA and CDR2 YNFKEQ. This CDR3 has 16 amino acids. V lost 1 base and J lost 4; bases outside the gene matches: 2.

The V gene is TRBV5-5, the J gene TRBJ1-3; 11 positions match TRBD1. From germline, CDR1 is SGHKS and CDR2 YYEKEE (reference sequence). Trimming took 4 bases from V and 3 from J; bases not matched to a gene: 6. This CDR3 region has 16 residues. The CDR3 loop is CASSAGDRGDGNTIYF. CDR3 DNA sequence: TGTGCCAGCAGCGCGGGGGACAGGGGGGATGGAAACACCATATATTTT.

The chain employs TRBV18 and TRBJ1-1; D gene uncertain. From germline, CDR1 is KGHSH and CDR2 LQKENI. The CDR3 extends over 14 amino acids. V was shortened by 6 bases and J by 1 base, with 12 bases between the two germline ends. This CDR3 is CASSQAMGNTEAFF. The CDR3 region has the DNA TGTGCCAGCTCCCAGGCAATGGGGAACACTGAAGCTTTCTTT.

V and J are TRBV30 and TRBJ2-3; D remains unclear. Trimming shortened V by 8 bases and J by 4 bases, and 10 bases separated the two germline ends. The CDR3 totals 11 residues. Per germline, CDR1 GTSNPN and CDR2 SVGIG (reference sequence). In nucleotides, the CDR3 is TGTGCCAGCAAAATCGCAGATACGCAGTATTTT. Its protein is CASKIADTQYF.